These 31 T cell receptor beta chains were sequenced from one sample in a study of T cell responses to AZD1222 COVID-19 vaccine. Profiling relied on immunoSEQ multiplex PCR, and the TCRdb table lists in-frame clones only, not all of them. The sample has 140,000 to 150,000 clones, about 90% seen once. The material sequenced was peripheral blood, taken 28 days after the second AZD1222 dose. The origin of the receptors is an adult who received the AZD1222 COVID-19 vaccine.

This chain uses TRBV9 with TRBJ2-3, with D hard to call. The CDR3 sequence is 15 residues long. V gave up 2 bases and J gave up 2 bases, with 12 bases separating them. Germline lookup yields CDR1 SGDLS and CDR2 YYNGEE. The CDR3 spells CASSVDPRTTDTQYF. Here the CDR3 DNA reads TGTGCCAGCAGCGTCGACCCGAGGACCACAGATACGCAGTATTTT.

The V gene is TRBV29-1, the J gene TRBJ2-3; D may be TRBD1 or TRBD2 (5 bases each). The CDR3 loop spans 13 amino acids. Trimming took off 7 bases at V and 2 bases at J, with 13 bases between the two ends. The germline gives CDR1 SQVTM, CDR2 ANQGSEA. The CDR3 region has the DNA TGCAGCGCACCGGGACCAAACACAGATACGCAGTATTTT. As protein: CSAPGPNTDTQYF.

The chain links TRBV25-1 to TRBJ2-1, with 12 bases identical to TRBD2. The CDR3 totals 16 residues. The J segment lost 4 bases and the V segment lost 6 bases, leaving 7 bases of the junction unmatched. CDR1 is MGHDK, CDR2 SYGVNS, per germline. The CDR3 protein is CASSDTSGRRYNEQFF. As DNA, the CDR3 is TGTGCCAGCAGCGACACTAGCGGGAGGCGGTACAATGAGCAGTTCTTC.

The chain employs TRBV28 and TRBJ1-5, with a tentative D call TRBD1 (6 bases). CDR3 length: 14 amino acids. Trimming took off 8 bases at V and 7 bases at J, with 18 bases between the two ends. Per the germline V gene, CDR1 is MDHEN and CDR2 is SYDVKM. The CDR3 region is CASVPGGARQPQHF. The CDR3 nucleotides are TGTGCCAGCGTGCCGGGGGGGGCGAGGCAGCCCCAGCATTTT. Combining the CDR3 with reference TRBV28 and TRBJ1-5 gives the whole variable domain DVKVTQSSRYLVKRTGEKVFLECVQDMDHENMFWYRQDPGLGLRLIYFSYDVKMKEKGDIPEGYSVSREKKERFSLILESASTNQTSMYLCASVPGGARQPQHFGDGTRLSIL.

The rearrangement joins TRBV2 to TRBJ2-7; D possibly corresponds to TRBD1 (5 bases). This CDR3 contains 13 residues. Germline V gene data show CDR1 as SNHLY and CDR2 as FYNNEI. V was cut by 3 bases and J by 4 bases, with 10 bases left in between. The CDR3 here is CASSERQGYEQYF. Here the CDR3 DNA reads TGTGCCAGCAGTGAGCGGCAGGGTTACGAGCAGTACTTC.

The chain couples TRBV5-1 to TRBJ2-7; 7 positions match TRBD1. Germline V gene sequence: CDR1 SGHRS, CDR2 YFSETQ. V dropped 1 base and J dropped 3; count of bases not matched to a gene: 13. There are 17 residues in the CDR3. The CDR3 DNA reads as TGCGCCAGCAGCTTGTCCCACCCCACAGGGGACCTCTACGAGCAGTACTTC. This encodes CASSLSHPTGDLYEQYF.

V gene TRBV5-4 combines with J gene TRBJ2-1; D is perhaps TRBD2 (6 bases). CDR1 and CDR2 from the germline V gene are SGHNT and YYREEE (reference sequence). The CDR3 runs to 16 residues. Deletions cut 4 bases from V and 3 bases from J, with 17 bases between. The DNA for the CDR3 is TGTGCCAGCAGCCCCCTGGGGGGTGCCAGCTACAATGAGCAGTTCTTC. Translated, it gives CASSPLGGASYNEQFF.

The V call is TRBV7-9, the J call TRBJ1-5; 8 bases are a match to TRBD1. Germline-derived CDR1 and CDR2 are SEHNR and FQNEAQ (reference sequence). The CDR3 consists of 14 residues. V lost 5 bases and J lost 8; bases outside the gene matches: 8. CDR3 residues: CASSLQGAREPQHF. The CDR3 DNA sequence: TGTGCCAGCAGCCTGCAGGGGGCTCGAGAGCCCCAGCATTTT.

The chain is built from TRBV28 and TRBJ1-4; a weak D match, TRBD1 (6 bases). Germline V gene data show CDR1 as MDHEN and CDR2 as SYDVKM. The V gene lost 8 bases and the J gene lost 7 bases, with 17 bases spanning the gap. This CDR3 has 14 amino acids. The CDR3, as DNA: TGTGCCAGCGGGTCTCAGGGGCTCGGTGAAAAACTGTTTTTT. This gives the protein CASGSQGLGEKLFF. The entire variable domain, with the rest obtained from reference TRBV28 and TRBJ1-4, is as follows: DVKVTQSSRYLVKRTGEKVFLECVQDMDHENMFWYRQDPGLGLRLIYFSYDVKMKEKGDIPEGYSVSREKKERFSLILESASTNQTSMYLCASGSQGLGEKLFFGSGTQLSVL.

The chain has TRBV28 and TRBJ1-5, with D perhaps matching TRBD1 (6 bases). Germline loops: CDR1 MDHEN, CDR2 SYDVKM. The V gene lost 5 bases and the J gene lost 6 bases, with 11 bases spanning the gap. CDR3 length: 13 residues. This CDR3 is CASSKGGAQPQHF. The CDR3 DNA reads TGTGCCAGCAGTAAAGGGGGGGCTCAGCCCCAGCATTTT. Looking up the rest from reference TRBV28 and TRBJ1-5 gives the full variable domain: DVKVTQSSRYLVKRTGEKVFLECVQDMDHENMFWYRQDPGLGLRLIYFSYDVKMKEKGDIPEGYSVSREKKERFSLILESASTNQTSMYLCASSKGGAQPQHFGDGTRLSIL.

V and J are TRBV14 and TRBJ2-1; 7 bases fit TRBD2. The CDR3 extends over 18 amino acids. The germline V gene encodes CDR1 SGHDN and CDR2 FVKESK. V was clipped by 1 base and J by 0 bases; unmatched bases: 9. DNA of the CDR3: TGTGCCAGCAGCCAAGGTGAGGGGCGGGAGATCTCCTACAATGAGCAGTTCTTC. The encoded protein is CASSQGEGREISYNEQFF. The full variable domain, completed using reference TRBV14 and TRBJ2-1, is EAGVTQFPSHSVIEKGQTVTLRCDPISGHDNLYWYRRVMGKEIKFLLHFVKESKQDESGMPNNRFLAERTGGTYSTLKVQPAELEDSGVYFCASSQGEGREISYNEQFFGPGTRLTVL.

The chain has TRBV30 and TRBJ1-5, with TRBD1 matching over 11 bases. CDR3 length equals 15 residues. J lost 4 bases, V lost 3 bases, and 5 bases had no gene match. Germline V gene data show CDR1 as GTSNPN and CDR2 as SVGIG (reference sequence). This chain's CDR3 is CAWSGGQGVNQPQHF. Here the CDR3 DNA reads TGTGCCTGGAGCGGGGGACAGGGGGTGAATCAGCCCCAGCATTTT.

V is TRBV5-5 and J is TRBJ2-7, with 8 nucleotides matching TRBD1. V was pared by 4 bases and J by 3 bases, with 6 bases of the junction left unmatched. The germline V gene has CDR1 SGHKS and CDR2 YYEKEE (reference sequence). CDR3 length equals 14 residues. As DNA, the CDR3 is TGTGCCAGCAGCCTACCCGGACAGGGCTACGAGCAGTACTTC. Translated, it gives CASSLPGQGYEQYF.

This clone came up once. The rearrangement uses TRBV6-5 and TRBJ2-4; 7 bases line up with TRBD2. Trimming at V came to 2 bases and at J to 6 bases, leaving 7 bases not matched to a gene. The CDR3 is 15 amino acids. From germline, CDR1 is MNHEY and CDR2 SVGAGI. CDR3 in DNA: TGTGCCAGCAGTTACCCGGATGGGGGGGTAAACATTCAGTACTTC. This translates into CASSYPDGGVNIQYF.

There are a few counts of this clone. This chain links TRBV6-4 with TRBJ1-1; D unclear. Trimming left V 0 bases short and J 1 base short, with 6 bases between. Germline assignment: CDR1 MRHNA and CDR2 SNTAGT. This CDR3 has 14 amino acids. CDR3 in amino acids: CASSDSGGNTEAFF. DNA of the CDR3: TGTGCCAGCAGTGACTCGGGAGGGAACACTGAAGCTTTCTTT.

CDR3 in DNA: TGTGCCAGCAGTCCCGGAATGAACTATGGCTACACCTTC. Protein product: CASSPGMNYGYTF. The V call is TRBV12-3 or TRBV12-4, the J call TRBJ1-2, with D unresolved. V dropped 5 bases and J dropped 2 bases, with 9 bases sitting between them. This CDR3 is built from 13 residues.

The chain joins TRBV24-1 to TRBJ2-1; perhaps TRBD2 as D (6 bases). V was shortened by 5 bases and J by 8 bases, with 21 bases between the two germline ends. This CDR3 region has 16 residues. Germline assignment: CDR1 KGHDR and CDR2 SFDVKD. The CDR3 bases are TGTGCCACCAGTGCGACTCCGGGACTGGGAGGAGATGAGCAGTTCTTC. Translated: CATSATPGLGGDEQFF.

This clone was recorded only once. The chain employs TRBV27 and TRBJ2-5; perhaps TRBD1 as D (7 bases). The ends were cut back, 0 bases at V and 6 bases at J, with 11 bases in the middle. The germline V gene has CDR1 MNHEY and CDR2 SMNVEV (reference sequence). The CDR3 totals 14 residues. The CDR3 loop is CASSLSSGGKTQYF. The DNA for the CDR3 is TGTGCCAGCAGTTTATCGTCAGGGGGGAAGACCCAGTACTTC.

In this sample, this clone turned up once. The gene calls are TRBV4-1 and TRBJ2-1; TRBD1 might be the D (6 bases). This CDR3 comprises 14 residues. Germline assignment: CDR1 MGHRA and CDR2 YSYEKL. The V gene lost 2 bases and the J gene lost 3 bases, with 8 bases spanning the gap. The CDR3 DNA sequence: TGCGCCAGCAGCCAACAGGGGTACTACAATGAGCAGTTCTTC. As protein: CASSQQGYYNEQFF.

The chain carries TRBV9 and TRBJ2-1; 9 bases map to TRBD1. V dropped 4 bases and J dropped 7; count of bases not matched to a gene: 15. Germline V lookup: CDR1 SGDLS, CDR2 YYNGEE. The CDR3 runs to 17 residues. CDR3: CASSLNPGGQGFNEQFF. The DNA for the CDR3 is TGTGCCAGCAGCTTAAACCCCGGAGGACAGGGGTTTAATGAGCAGTTCTTC.

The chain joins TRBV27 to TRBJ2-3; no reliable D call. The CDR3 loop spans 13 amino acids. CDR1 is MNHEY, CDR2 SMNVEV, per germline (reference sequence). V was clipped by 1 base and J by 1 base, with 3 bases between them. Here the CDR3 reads CASSLYRTDTQYF. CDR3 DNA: TGTGCCAGCAGTTTATACCGCACAGATACGCAGTATTTT.

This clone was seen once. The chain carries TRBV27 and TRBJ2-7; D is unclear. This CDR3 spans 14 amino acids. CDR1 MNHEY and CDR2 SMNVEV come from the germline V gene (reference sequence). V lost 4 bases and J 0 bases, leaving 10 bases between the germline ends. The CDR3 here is CASSSPRSSYEQYF. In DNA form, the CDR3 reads TGTGCCAGCAGTTCCCCCAGGAGCTCCTACGAGCAGTACTTC.

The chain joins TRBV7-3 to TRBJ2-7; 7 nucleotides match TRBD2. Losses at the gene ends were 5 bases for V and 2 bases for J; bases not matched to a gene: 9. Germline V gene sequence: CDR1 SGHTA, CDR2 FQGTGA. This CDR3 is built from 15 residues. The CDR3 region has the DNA TGTGCCAGCAGCCAAACGGCCAGCGGGGCCTACGAGCAGTACTTC. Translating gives CASSQTASGAYEQYF.

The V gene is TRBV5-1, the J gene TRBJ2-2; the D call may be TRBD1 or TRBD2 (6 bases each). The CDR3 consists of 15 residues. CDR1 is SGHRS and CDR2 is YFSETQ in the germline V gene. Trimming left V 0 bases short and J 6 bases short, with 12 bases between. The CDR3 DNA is TGCGCCAGCAGCTTGGAATCGGGGGCCGCCGGGGAGCTGTTTTTT. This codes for CASSLESGAAGELFF.

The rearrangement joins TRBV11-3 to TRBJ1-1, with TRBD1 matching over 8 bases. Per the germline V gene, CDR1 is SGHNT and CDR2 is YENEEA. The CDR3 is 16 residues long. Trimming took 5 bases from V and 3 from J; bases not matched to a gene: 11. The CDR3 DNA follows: TGTGCCAGCAGCCCTGGACAGGGTAGAGTGGACACTGAAGCTTTCTTT. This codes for CASSPGQGRVDTEAFF.

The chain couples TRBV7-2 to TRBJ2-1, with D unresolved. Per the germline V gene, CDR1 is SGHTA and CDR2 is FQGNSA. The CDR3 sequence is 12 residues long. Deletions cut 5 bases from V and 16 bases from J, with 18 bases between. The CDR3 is CASSPFGFPSFF. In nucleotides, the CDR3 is TGTGCCAGCAGCCCCTTTGGGTTCCCCTCTTTCTTC. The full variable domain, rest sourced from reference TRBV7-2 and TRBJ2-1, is GAGVSQSPSNKVTEKGKDVELRCDPISGHTALYWYRQSLGQGLEFLIYFQGNSAPDKSGLPSDRFSAERTGGSVSTLTIQRTQQEDSAVYLCASSPFGFPSFFGPGTRLTVL.

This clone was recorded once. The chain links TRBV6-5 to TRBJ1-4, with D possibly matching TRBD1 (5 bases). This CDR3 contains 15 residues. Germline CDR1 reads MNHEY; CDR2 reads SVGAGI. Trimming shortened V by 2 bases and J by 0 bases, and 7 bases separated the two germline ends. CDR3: CASSYRGTTNEKLFF. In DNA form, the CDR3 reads TGTGCCAGCAGTTACAGGGGAACAACTAATGAAAAACTGTTTTTT.

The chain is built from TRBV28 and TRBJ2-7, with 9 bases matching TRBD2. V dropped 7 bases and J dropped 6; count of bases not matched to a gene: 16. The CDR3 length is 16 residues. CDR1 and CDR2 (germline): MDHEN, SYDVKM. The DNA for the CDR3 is TGTGCCAGCAAAGGGGGGGGAGCGGGAGGAACCAGCGAGCAGTACTTC. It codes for CASKGGGAGGTSEQYF.

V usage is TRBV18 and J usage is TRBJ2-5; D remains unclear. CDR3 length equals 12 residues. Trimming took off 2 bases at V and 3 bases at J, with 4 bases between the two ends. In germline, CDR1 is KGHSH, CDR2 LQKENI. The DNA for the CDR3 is TGTGCCAGCTCACCATTCGAAGAGACCCAGTACTTC. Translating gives CASSPFEETQYF.

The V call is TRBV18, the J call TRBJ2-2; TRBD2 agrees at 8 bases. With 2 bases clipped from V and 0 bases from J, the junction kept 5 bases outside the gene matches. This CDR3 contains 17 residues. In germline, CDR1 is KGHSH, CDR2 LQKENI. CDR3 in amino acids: CASSPEAGASNTGELFF. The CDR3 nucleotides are TGTGCCAGCTCACCAGAAGCGGGAGCGTCGAACACCGGGGAGCTGTTTTTT.

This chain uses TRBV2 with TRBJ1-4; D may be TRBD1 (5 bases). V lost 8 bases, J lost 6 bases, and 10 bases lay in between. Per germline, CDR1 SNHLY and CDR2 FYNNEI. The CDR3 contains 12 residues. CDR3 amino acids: CASHLGDEKLFF. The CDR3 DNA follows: TGTGCCAGCCATTTAGGGGATGAAAAACTGTTTTTT. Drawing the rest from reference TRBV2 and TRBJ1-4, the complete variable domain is EPEVTQTPSHQVTQMGQEVILRCVPISNHLYFYWYRQILGQKVEFLVSFYNNEISEKSEIFDDQFSVERPDGSNFTLKIRSTKLEDSAMYFCASHLGDEKLFFGSGTQLSVL.